The sequence of this T cell receptor (beta chain) was determined in a study of CD8+CD57+ T cells in acquired aplastic anemia. Template material for TCR beta VDJ and CDR3 profiling consisted of genomic DNA. TCRdb reprocessed the reads via MiXCR and lists one record per CDR3 protein. The profile shows 42,000 or so distinct CDR3 sequences, approximately 71% of them singletons. The sample holds many counts of this clonotype. The V end lost 6 bases, the J end lost 1 base, and 16 bases lay between the germline ends. The CDR3 has 14 residues. Germline CDR1 is DFQATT and CDR2 is SNEGSKA (reference sequence). The specimen was sorted CD4+, CD8+, or CD8+CD57+ T cells (not recorded which) from PBMCs. The chain links TRBV20-1 to TRBJ2-7; D unclear. This TCR came from a human donor in good health, serving as a control. In DNA form, the CDR3 reads TGCAGTGCGGAAGAGGTCCGACAATCCTACGAGCAGTACTTC. Amino acids: CSAEEVRQSYEQYF.